Listed below are T cell receptor beta chains from one sample, sequenced in a study of blood T cell repertoires in COVID-19. The method was immunoSEQ multiplex PCR; TCRdb's version includes in-frame clones alone and lacks a portion of them. The table includes more than 150,000 clones, around 86% detected once. Sequencing was carried out using peripheral blood. The source of these receptors is a man aged 60 to 69 with acute or convalescent COVID-19. Both conserved end residues are part of each CDR3. The D gene is left open where the match is weak. Some rows mark clone size as missing; the rest say once, few, many or name a class of expanded clone.

NA TRBJ2-6 TRBV30 NA CAWSVTGGANVLTF TGTGCCTGGAGTGTGACTGGTGGGGCCAACGTCCTGACTTTC
once TRBJ2-3 TRBV29-1 TRBD2 CSVEILGLAGEGYSTDTQYF TGCAGCGTTGAGATCCTGGGACTAGCGGGAGAAGGGTACAGCACAGATACGCAGTATTTT
NA TRBJ1-2 TRBV6-5 NA CASSYSSGSTYGYTF TGTGCCAGCAGTTACTCTTCGGGGAGTACCTATGGCTACACCTTC
NA TRBJ1-3 TRBV7-3 NA CASSPPGGNTIYF TGTGCCAGCAGCCCTCCGGGTGGAAACACCATATATTTT
NA TRBJ2-3 TRBV2 TRBD2 CASSVGSGNTDTQYF TGTGCCAGCAGTGTCGGCAGCGGGAACACAGATACGCAGTATTTT
NA TRBJ2-1 TRBV30 TRBD1 CAWSVQPGGYLHGKFF TGTGCCTGGAGTGTACAGCCAGGGGGATACCTACATGGGAAGTTCTTC
NA TRBJ2-7 TRBV5-1 TRBD1 CASSLAGQGSYEQYF TGCGCCAGCAGCTTGGCTGGACAGGGGTCCTACGAGCAGTACTTC
NA TRBJ1-2 TRBV5-1 TRBD1 CASSLETGTGGDGYTF TGCGCCAGCAGCTTGGAAACCGGGACAGGGGGAGATGGCTACACCTTC
NA TRBJ2-3 TRBV24-1 TRBD1 CATSDLGGQGTVDTQYF TGTGCCACCAGTGATTTGGGGGGACAGGGCACGGTCGATACGCAGTATTTT
NA TRBJ2-7 TRBV6-1 TRBD2 CASSAGTSAILSYEQYF TGTGCCAGCAGTGCAGGGACTAGCGCCATTCTCTCCTACGAGCAGTACTTC
NA TRBJ2-2 TRBV10-3 TRBD1 CAIRGDRDTGELFF TGTGCCATCAGGGGGGACAGGGACACCGGGGAGCTGTTTTTT
NA TRBJ2-7 TRBV5-6 TRBD2 CASSLDGRGVSYEQYF TGTGCCAGCAGCTTGGATGGGCGGGGGGTCTCCTACGAGCAGTACTTC
NA TRBJ2-2 TRBV6-5 NA CASSSIGGGELFF TGTGCCAGCAGCTCAATTGGAGGCGGGGAGCTGTTTTTT
NA TRBJ2-2 TRBV28 TRBD1 CASTPHDVDRATGELFF TGTGCCAGCACCCCTCATGACGTAGACAGGGCCACCGGGGAGCTGTTTTTT
NA TRBJ1-3 TRBV30 NA CAWNQASGNTIYF TGTGCCTGGAACCAGGCTTCTGGAAACACCATATATTTT
once TRBJ1-5 TRBV19 NA CASSITTGKINQPQHF TGTGCCAGTAGTATTACAACGGGAAAAATCAATCAGCCCCAGCATTTT
NA TRBJ2-7 TRBV6-5 NA CASSFGKGAYEQYF TGTGCCAGCAGTTTCGGGAAGGGGGCCTACGAGCAGTACTTC
NA TRBJ2-1 TRBV28 NA CASSFSMRLGQFF TGTGCCAGCAGTTTCAGCATGCGGTTAGGGCAGTTCTTC
NA TRBJ2-1 TRBV11-2 TRBD2 CASSPGTSVYNEQFF TGTGCCAGCAGCCCCGGGACTAGCGTTTACAATGAGCAGTTCTTC
many TRBJ2-5 TRBV4-1 TRBD1 CASSQDTGAKTQYF TGCGCCAGCAGCCAAGATACAGGGGCAAAGACCCAGTACTTC
NA TRBJ2-4 TRBV28 NA CASSFVNIQYF TGTGCCAGCAGTTTCGTGAACATTCAGTACTTC
NA TRBJ2-1 TRBV25-1 TRBD2 CASSEVSGSEEQFF TGTGCCAGCAGTGAAGTTAGCGGGAGCGAGGAGCAGTTCTTC
once TRBJ1-2 TRBV5-1 TRBD1 CASRPGQNYGYTF TGCGCCAGCAGGCCGGGACAGAACTATGGCTACACCTTC
NA TRBJ2-7 TRBV19 NA CASTPLGGGAGSEQYF TGTGCCAGTACCCCCCTTGGGGGGGGCGCAGGCTCCGAGCAGTACTTC
NA TRBJ2-2 TRBV5-1 NA CASSSHPEANTGELFF TGCGCCAGCAGCTCCCACCCAGAGGCGAACACCGGGGAGCTGTTTTTT
NA TRBJ1-6 TRBV7-9 TRBD1 CASSLTGNNSPLHF TGTGCCAGCAGCCTGACAGGGAATAATTCACCCCTCCACTTT
NA TRBJ2-7 TRBV28 TRBD1 CASSSPGQLREQYF TGTGCCAGCAGTTCGCCGGGACAGCTGCGGGAGCAGTACTTC
NA TRBJ1-2 TRBV30 TRBD1 CAGGQGLGGYTF TGTGCCGGGGGACAGGGGCTCGGTGGCTACACCTTC
NA TRBJ2-7 TRBV9 TRBD1 CASTPGGQGAGEQYF TGTGCCAGCACCCCTGGTGGACAGGGCGCTGGGGAGCAGTACTTC
NA TRBJ1-5 TRBV10-3 NA CATHTGFWNQPQHF TGTGCCACTCACACAGGGTTTTGGAATCAGCCCCAGCATTTT
NA TRBJ1-2 TRBV10-3 NA CAASAEANYGYTF TGTGCCGCCAGCGCGGAAGCTAACTATGGCTACACCTTC